The clone carrying this T cell receptor beta chain was picked up a small number of times. Samples had at least 7 million PBMCs isolated from them. Using a J-beta primer mix together with a sample-barcoded 5' primer, a second PCR was run for roughly 6 to 12 cycles. From the 5' RACE reads, TCRdb called clonotypes with MiXCR, one entry per CDR3 protein. The table shows more than 800,000 distinct CDR3 sequences, with around 45% occurring only once. Germline V lookup: CDR1 DFQATT, CDR2 SNEGSKA (reference sequence). V lost 6 bases and J lost 0; bases outside the gene matches: 6. The CDR3 loop spans 16 amino acids. The record originates from a study of blood T cells in healthy people across ages. Study-wide context: Capturing about one barcoded beta molecule per two T cells was achieved by template switching.

The source of this sequence is a woman aged 60-75 years in good health. The sample comprised blood. The V gene is TRBV20-1, the J gene TRBJ2-7, with 15 bases aligning to TRBD2. In DNA form, the CDR3 reads TGCAGTGCCCCCGGGACTAGCGGGAGGAGCTCCTACGAGCAGTACTTC. This gives the protein CSAPGTSGRSSYEQYF.